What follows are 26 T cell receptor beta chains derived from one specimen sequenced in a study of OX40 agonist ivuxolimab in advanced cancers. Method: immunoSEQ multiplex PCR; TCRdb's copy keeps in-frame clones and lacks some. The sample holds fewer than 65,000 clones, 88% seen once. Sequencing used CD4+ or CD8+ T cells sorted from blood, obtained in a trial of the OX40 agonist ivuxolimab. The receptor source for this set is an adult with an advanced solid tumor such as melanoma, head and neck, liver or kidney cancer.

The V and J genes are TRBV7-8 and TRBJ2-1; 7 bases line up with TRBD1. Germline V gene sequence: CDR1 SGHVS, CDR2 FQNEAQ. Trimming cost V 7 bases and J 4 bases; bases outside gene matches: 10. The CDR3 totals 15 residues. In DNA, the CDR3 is TGTGCCAGCACCTTGGACAGGCCGACATACAATGAGCAGTTCTTC. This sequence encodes CASTLDRPTYNEQFF.

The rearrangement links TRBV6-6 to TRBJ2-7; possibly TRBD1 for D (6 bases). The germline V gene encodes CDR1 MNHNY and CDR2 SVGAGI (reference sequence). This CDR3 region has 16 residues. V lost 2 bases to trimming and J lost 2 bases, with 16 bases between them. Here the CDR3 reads CASSYPGQGNAYEQYF. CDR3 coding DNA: TGTGCCAGCAGTTACCCCGGGCAGGGGAACGCCTACGAGCAGTACTTC.

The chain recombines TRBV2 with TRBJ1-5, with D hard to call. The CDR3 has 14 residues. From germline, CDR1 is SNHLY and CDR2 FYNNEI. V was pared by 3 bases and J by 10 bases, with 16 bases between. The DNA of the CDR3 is TGTGCCAGCAGTGATATTGGTCAGGCTCATCCCCAGCATTTT. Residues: CASSDIGQAHPQHF.

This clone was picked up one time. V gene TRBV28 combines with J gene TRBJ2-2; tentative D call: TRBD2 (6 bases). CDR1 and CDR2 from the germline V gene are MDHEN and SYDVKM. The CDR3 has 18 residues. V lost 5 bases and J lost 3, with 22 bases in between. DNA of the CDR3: TGTGCCAGCAGTCTTAGGGCTTCCTGGCGCGGGGACACCGGGGAGCTGTTTTTT. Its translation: CASSLRASWRGDTGELFF.

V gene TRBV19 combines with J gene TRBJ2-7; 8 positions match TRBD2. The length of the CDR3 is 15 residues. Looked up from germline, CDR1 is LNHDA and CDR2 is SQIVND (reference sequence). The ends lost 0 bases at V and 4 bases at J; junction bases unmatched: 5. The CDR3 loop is CASSIESGRTYEQYF. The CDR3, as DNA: TGTGCCAGTAGTATAGAGAGCGGGAGAACGTACGAGCAGTACTTC.

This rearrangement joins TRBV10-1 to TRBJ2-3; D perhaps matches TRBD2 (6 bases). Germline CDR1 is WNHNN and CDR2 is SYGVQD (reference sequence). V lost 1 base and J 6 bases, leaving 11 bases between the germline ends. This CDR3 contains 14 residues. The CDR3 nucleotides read TGCGCCAGCAGTGAGTGGAGGGCCGGGGATACGCAGTATTTT. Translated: CASSEWRAGDTQYF.

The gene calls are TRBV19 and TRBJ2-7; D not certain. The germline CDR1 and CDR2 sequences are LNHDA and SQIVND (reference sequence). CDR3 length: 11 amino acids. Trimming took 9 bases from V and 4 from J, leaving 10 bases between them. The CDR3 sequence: CARLPRYEQYF. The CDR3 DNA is TGTGCCAGGCTTCCGAGGTACGAGCAGTACTTC.

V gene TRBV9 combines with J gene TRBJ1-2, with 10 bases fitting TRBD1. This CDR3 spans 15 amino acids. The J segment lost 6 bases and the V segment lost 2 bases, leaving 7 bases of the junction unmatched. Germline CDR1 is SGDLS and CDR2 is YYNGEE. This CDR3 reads CASSVLSGTGDGYTF. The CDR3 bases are TGTGCCAGCAGCGTCTTGTCCGGGACAGGGGATGGCTACACCTTC. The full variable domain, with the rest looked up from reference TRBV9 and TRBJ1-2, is DSGVTQTPKHLITATGQRVTLRCSPRSGDLSVYWYQQSLDQGLQFLIQYYNGEERAKGNILERFSAQQFPDLHSELNLSSLELGDSALYFCASSVLSGTGDGYTFGSGTRLTVV.

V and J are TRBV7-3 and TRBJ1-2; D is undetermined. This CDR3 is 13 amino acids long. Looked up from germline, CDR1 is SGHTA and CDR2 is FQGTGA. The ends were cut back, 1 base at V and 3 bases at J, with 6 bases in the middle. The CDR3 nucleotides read TGTGCCAGCAGCTTAAAACTCGACTATGGCTACACCTTC. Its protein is CASSLKLDYGYTF.

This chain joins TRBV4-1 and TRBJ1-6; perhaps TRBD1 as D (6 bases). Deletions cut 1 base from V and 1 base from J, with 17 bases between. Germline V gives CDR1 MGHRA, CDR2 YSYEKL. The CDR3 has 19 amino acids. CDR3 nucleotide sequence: TGCGCCAGCAGCCAAGTACAGGGCAGGAGGGCGTCCTATAATTCACCCCTCCACTTT. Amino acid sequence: CASSQVQGRRASYNSPLHF.

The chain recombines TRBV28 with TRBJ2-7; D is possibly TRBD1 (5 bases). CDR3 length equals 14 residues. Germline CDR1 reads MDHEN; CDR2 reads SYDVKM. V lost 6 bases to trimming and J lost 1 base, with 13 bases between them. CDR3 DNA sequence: TGTGCCAGCAGCCCACCGACAGTTTCCTACGAGCAGTACTTC. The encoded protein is CASSPPTVSYEQYF.

The CDR3 DNA sequence: TGTGCCAGCAGTTTATGGGACGCTTCCTACGAGCAGTACTTC. Translating gives CASSLWDASYEQYF. The J gene is TRBJ2-7, the V gene TRBV28; D uncertain. Germline-derived CDR1 and CDR2 are MDHEN and SYDVKM. The CDR3 length is 14 residues. Trimming removed 0 bases at V and 1 base at J, with 7 bases between.

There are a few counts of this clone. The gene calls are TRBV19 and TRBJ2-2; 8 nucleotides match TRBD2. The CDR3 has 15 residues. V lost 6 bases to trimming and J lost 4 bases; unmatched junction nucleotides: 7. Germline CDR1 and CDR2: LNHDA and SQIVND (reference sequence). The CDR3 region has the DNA TGTGCCAGTAGCCAAATAGCGGGACGCACCGGGGAGCTGTTTTTT. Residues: CASSQIAGRTGELFF.

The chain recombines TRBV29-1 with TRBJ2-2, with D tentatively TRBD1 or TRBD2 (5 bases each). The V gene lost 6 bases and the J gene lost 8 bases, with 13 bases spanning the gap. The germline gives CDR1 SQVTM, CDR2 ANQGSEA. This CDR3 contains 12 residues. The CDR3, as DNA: TGCAGCGTCCGGGGCACCCGAGGGGAGCTGTTTTTT. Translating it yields CSVRGTRGELFF.

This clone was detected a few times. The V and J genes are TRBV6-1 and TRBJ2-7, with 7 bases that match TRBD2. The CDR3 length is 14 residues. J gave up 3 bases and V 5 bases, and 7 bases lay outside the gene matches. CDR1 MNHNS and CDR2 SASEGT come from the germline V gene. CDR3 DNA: TGTGCCAGCAGTACGCGGGGGAGCGGCTACGAGCAGTACTTC. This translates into CASSTRGSGYEQYF.

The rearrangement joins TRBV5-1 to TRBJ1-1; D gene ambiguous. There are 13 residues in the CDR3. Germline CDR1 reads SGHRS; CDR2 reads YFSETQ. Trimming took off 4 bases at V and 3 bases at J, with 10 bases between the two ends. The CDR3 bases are TGCGCCAGCAGCCAACTGTGGGACACTGAAGCTTTCTTT. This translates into CASSQLWDTEAFF.

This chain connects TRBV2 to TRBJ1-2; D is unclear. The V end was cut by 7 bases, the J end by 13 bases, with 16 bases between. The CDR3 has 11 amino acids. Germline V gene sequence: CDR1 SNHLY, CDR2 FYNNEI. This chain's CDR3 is CASKVQMERTF. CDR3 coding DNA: TGTGCCAGCAAGGTACAGATGGAGCGCACCTTC. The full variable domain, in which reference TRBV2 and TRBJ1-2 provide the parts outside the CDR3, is EPEVTQTPSHQVTQMGQEVILRCVPISNHLYFYWYRQILGQKVEFLVSFYNNEISEKSEIFDDQFSVERPDGSNFTLKIRSTKLEDSAMYFCASKVQMERTFGSGTRLTVV.

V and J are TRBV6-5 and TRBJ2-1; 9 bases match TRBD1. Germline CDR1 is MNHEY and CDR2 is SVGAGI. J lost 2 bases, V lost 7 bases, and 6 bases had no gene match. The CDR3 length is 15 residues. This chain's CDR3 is CASKAQGATYNEQFF. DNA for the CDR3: TGTGCCAGCAAAGCACAGGGGGCTACCTACAATGAGCAGTTCTTC.

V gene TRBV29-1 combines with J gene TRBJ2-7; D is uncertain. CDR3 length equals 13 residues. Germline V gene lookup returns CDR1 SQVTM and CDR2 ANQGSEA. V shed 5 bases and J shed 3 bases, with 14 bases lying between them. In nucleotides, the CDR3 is TGCAGCGTTTCTAAGGGCTCTCTCTACGAGCAGTACTTC. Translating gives CSVSKGSLYEQYF.

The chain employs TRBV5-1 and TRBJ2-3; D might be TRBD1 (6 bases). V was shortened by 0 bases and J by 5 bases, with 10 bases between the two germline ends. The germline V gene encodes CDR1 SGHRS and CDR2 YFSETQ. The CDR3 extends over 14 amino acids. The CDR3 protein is CASSLDRDVDTQYF. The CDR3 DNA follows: TGCGCCAGCAGCTTGGACAGGGATGTAGATACGCAGTATTTT.

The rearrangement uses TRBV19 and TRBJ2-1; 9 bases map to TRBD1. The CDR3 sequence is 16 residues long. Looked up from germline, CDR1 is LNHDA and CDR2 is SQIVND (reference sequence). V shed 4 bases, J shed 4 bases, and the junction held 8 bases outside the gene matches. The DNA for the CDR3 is TGTGCCAGTAGTAGAACAGGGGGCACGTTTTACAATGAGCAGTTCTTC. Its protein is CASSRTGGTFYNEQFF. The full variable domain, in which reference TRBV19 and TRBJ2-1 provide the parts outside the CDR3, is DGGITQSPKYLFRKEGQNVTLSCEQNLNHDAMYWYRQDPGQGLRLIYYSQIVNDFQKGDIAEGYSVSREKKESFPLTVTSAQKNPTAFYLCASSRTGGTFYNEQFFGPGTRLTVL.

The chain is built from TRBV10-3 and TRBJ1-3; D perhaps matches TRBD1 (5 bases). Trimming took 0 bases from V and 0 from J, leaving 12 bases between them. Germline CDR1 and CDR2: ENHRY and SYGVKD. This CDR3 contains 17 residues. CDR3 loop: CAISESEWGFSGNTIYF. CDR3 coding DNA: TGTGCCATCAGTGAGTCGGAGTGGGGCTTCTCTGGAAACACCATATATTTT.

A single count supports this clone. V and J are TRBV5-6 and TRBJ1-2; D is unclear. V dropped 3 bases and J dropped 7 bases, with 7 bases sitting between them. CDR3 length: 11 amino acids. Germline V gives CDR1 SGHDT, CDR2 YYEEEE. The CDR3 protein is CASSSLFGYTF. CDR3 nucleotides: TGTGCCAGCAGCTCGCTTTTTGGCTACACCTTC.

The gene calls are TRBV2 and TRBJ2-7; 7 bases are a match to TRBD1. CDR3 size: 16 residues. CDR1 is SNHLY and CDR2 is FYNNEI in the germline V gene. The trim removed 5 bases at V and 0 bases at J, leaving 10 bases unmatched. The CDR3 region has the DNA TGTGCCAGCAGTAAAAACCGGGACAGTAGCTCCTACGAGCAGTACTTC. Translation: CASSKNRDSSSYEQYF.

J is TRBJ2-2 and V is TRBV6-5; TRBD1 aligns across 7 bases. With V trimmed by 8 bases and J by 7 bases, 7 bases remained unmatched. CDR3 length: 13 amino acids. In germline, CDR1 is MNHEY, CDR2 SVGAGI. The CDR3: CASEGAGVGELFF. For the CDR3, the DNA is TGTGCCAGCGAGGGGGCTGGGGTCGGGGAGCTGTTTTTT.

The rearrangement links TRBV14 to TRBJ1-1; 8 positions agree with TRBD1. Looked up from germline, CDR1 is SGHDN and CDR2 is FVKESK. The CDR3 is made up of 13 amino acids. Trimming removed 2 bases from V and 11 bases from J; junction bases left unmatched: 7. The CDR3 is CASSQPWGQEAFF. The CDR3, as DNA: TGTGCCAGCAGCCAACCATGGGGACAGGAGGCTTTCTTT.